This TCR beta chain was sequenced for a study of Graves' ophthalmopathy and Graves' hyperthyroidism. Amplification from RNA transcripts yielded the TCR beta CDR3 regions. After a first-round RT-PCR with HTBI primers, a second-round multiplex PCR was run. TCRdb re-derived calls from the multiplex PCR reads in MiXCR, one entry per CDR3 protein. Of more than 1,000,000 distinct CDR3 sequences in the sample, less than 45% are singletons; the top ten hold 11%. The CDR3 length is 15 residues. The V and J ends lost 5 bases and 5 bases, in that order; junction bases with no gene match: 10. Germline V gives CDR1 LNHDA, CDR2 SQIVND (reference sequence).

The chain recombines TRBV19 with TRBJ2-5; 8 bases are a match to TRBD1. The specimen was peripheral blood or thyroid tissue (not recorded which). The TCR sequence derives from an adult man with Graves' hyperthyroidism. CDR3 amino acids: CASSATGGWRETQYF. For the CDR3, the DNA is TGTGCCAGTAGTGCCACAGGGGGTTGGAGGGAGACCCAGTACTTC.